The 23 T cell receptor beta chains in this list originate from one sample, sequenced in a study of cytotoxic CD8 clonotypes in ibrutinib-treated CLL. Generated by immunoSEQ multiplex PCR, the TCRdb table keeps only in-frame clones and is missing some. There are more than 110,000 clones in the sample; about 84% occur only once, and 6.5% to 8% lies in the top ten. Sequencing used PBMCs, obtained after 36 months of ibrutinib treatment. The receptors shown here come from a human donor with chronic lymphocytic leukemia.

In DNA form, the CDR3 reads TGTGCCAGCAGTTTAATGTTGACCGGGAGGTACTTC. Protein product: CASSLMLTGRYF. The genes are TRBV28 and TRBJ2-5, with D possibly being TRBD2 (6 bases). CDR1 and CDR2 from the germline V gene are MDHEN and SYDVKM. The CDR3 spans 12 residues. Trimming left V 2 bases short and J 13 bases short, with 14 bases between.

This sequence joins TRBV18 and TRBJ2-5, with D tentatively TRBD2 (5 bases). Germline CDR1 reads KGHSH; CDR2 reads LQKENI. With 3 bases removed from V and 5 bases from J, the gap between germline ends came to 10 bases. The CDR3 runs to 13 residues. CDR3: CASSPGWRETQYF. CDR3 DNA: TGTGCCAGCTCACCTGGATGGAGGGAGACCCAGTACTTC.

There are many counts of this clone. This CDR3 is CASGIDSYEQYF. The CDR3 DNA reads TGCGCCAGCGGAATAGACTCCTACGAGCAGTACTTC. The chain uses TRBV5-1 and TRBJ2-7; D not resolved. V lost 7 bases, J lost 0 bases, and 8 bases lay in between. The length of the CDR3 is 12 residues. Germline-derived CDR1 and CDR2 are SGHRS and YFSETQ.

V is TRBV2 and J is TRBJ1-5; unclear D gene. Trimming pared 4 bases from V and 5 bases from J, leaving 3 bases between. This CDR3 region has 11 residues. Germline V CDR1 and CDR2: SNHLY, FYNNEI. The DNA for the CDR3 is TGTGCCAGCAGTGGGGATCAGCCCCAGCATTTT. It is translated as CASSGDQPQHF.

The chain uses TRBV5-1 and TRBJ1-6; TRBD1 is a possible D gene (6 bases). Germline CDR1 is SGHRS and CDR2 is YFSETQ. The CDR3 consists of 17 residues. The V end was cut by 1 base, the J end by 9 bases, with 20 bases between. CDR3 nucleotides: TGCGCCAGCAGCTTGAATTCGGGGGCTCAACGTCCTTCACCCCTCCACTTT. Its protein is CASSLNSGAQRPSPLHF.

V usage is TRBV4-2 and J usage is TRBJ2-3; D remains unclear. V shed 0 bases and J shed 5 bases, with 6 bases lying between them. The CDR3 has 13 residues. From germline, CDR1 is LGHNA and CDR2 YNFKEQ. CDR3 sequence reads: CASSQDLLDTQYF. DNA of the CDR3: TGTGCCAGCAGCCAAGACCTACTAGATACGCAGTATTTT.

The chain carries TRBV27 and TRBJ1-3; D remains unclear. Trimming removed 4 bases at V and 3 bases at J, with 13 bases between. The CDR3 consists of 15 residues. Germline V gene data show CDR1 as MNHEY and CDR2 as SMNVEV (reference sequence). The CDR3 loop reads CASSSRSPYGNTIYF. The CDR3 nucleotides read TGTGCCAGCAGTTCCCGTAGTCCGTATGGAAACACCATATATTTT.

V is TRBV7-6 and J is TRBJ2-1; D could derive from TRBD1 or TRBD2 (5 bases each). In germline, CDR1 is SGHVS, CDR2 FNYEAQ. V gave up 2 bases and J gave up 4 bases, with 24 bases separating them. CDR3 length: 19 residues. The CDR3: CASSLPESGARVLYNEQFF. DNA for the CDR3: TGTGCCAGCAGCTTACCGGAGTCCGGGGCGCGGGTTTTATACAATGAGCAGTTCTTC.

The chain is built from TRBV6-5 and TRBJ1-6, with D hard to call. The CDR3 runs 15 residues. Trimming stripped 7 bases from V and 6 bases from J, with 16 bases between. The V gene's germline CDR1 is MNHEY and CDR2 SVGAGI. CDR3 DNA: TGTGCCAGCACCGCGCTTAGGCGGGCTAATTCACCCCTCCACTTT. Its translation: CASTALRRANSPLHF.

The chain has TRBV25-1 and TRBJ2-1; no clear D gene. V gave up 6 bases and J gave up 8 bases, with 14 bases separating them. The CDR3 has 13 amino acids. CDR1 is MGHDK and CDR2 is SYGVNS in the germline V gene. CDR3 in amino acids: CASSSPLSDEQFF. DNA for the CDR3: TGTGCCAGCAGCAGCCCCCTCAGCGATGAGCAGTTCTTC.

The J gene is TRBJ1-2, the V gene TRBV18; maybe TRBD1 (6 bases). CDR1 is KGHSH and CDR2 is LQKENI in the germline V gene. This CDR3 has 12 amino acids. V was pared by 2 bases and J by 6 bases, with 7 bases between. The chain's CDR3 is CASSPGGHGYTF. The CDR3 nucleotides read TGTGCCAGCTCACCAGGGGGCCATGGCTACACCTTC.

This clone was counted once. The chain couples TRBV5-4 to TRBJ2-1; 8 positions agree with TRBD2. CDR1 and CDR2 (germline): SGHNT, YYREEE (reference sequence). The CDR3 spans 14 residues. The J segment lost 7 bases and the V segment lost 4 bases, leaving 7 bases of the junction unmatched. CDR3: CASSPSGGRNEQFF. The CDR3 DNA sequence: TGTGCCAGCAGCCCCTCGGGGGGGCGTAATGAGCAGTTCTTC.

This rearrangement joins TRBV6-1 to TRBJ1-6; possible D gene TRBD1, 6 bases. This CDR3 region has 13 residues. Germline CDR1 reads MNHNS; CDR2 reads SASEGT. Deletions cut 3 bases from V and 11 bases from J, with 11 bases between. In nucleotides, the CDR3 is TGTGCCAGCAGTGAGACAGGTCTCCCACCCCTCCACTTT. The encoded protein is CASSETGLPPLHF.

The genes are TRBV5-1 and TRBJ2-5; 7 bases are shared with TRBD2. The CDR3 spans 14 residues. V shed 0 bases and J 10 bases; nucleotides not matched to a gene: 9. CDR1 and CDR2 from the germline V gene are SGHRS and YFSETQ. The CDR3 nucleotides are TGCGCCAGCAGCTTGGAATGGACTAGGATGGGCCAGTACTTC. Protein product: CASSLEWTRMGQYF.

The gene calls are TRBV28 and TRBJ2-7, with a possible D match to TRBD2 (6 bases). The V gene's germline CDR1 is MDHEN and CDR2 SYDVKM. The V end lost 2 bases, the J end lost 0 bases, and 11 bases lay between the germline ends. This CDR3 has 15 amino acids. The CDR3 coding sequence is TGTGCCAGCAGTTTACCGGAGGGCTTCTCCTACGAGCAGTACTTC. It specifies CASSLPEGFSYEQYF.

The chain has TRBV27 and TRBJ2-1; 11 bases map to TRBD2. The CDR3 loop spans 14 amino acids. V trimming: 7 bases; J trimming: 6 bases; junction bases outside the gene matches: 5. Per germline, CDR1 MNHEY and CDR2 SMNVEV (reference sequence). The CDR3 reads CASTRGTSGNEQFF. Here the CDR3 DNA reads TGTGCCAGCACCAGGGGGACTAGCGGCAATGAGCAGTTCTTC.

DNA of the CDR3: TGTGCCAGCAGTTACATGTCGGGAGGGGACGAGCAGTACTTC. This encodes CASSYMSGGDEQYF. V gene TRBV6-5 combines with J gene TRBJ2-7, with 8 bases that match TRBD2. The V and J ends lost 2 bases and 5 bases, in that order; junction bases with no gene match: 5. CDR1 and CDR2 from the germline V gene are MNHEY and SVGAGI. The CDR3 is 14 residues long.

This clone was detected a few times. The chain recombines TRBV6-1 with TRBJ1-6, with D maybe TRBD1 (6 bases). Trimming cost V 2 bases and J 13 bases, with 15 bases left between them. The CDR3 is 14 residues long. Germline CDR1 MNHNS, CDR2 SASEGT. CDR3 DNA sequence: TGTGCCAGCAGTGAAACAACAGGGCCCATCCCCCTCCACTTT. This sequence encodes CASSETTGPIPLHF.

J is TRBJ1-6 and V is TRBV11-2; TRBD1 aligns across 8 bases. With V trimmed by 2 bases and J by 7 bases, 7 bases remained unmatched. The CDR3 extends over 16 amino acids. The V gene's germline CDR1 is SGHAT and CDR2 FQNNGV. The CDR3 is CASSLLGQGGNSPLHF. DNA of the CDR3: TGTGCCAGCAGCTTATTAGGACAGGGCGGAAATTCACCCCTCCACTTT. The full variable domain, with the rest looked up from reference TRBV11-2 and TRBJ1-6, is EAGVAQSPRYKIIEKRQSVAFWCNPISGHATLYWYQQILGQGPKLLIQFQNNGVVDDSQLPKDRFSAERLKGVDSTLKIQPAKLEDSAVYLCASSLLGQGGNSPLHFGNGTRLTVT.

This chain joins TRBV7-3 and TRBJ1-2, with 7 bases aligning to TRBD1. With V trimmed by 4 bases and J by 4 bases, 3 bases remained unmatched. The CDR3 runs 13 residues. Germline values: CDR1 SGHTA, CDR2 FQGTGA. For the CDR3, the DNA is TGTGCCAGCAGCTCAGGACAGGCCTATGGCTACACCTTC. It translates to CASSSGQAYGYTF.

The gene calls are TRBV5-4 and TRBJ2-3; D remains ambiguous. V was pared by 3 bases and J by 0 bases, with 8 bases between. The germline CDR1 and CDR2 sequences are SGHNT and YYREEE (reference sequence). This CDR3 spans 14 amino acids. The CDR3 protein is CASSSQSSTDTQYF. CDR3 in DNA: TGTGCCAGCAGCTCACAGAGTAGCACAGATACGCAGTATTTT.

This clone came up once. The chain has TRBV11-3 and TRBJ2-7; the match to TRBD2 covers 9 bases. CDR1 and CDR2 (germline): SGHNT, YENEEA. This CDR3 is 14 amino acids long. Trimming at V came to 5 bases and at J to 4 bases, leaving 6 bases not matched to a gene. CDR3 region: CASSEGLARYEQYF. The CDR3 bases are TGTGCCAGCAGCGAGGGACTAGCTAGATACGAGCAGTACTTC.

The J gene is TRBJ2-7, the V gene TRBV27, with D possibly TRBD1 on 5 matching bases. V was clipped by 2 bases and J by 5 bases, with 13 bases between them. CDR1 and CDR2 from the germline V gene are MNHEY and SMNVEV (reference sequence). CDR3 length equals 14 residues. For the CDR3, the DNA is TGTGCCAGCAGTTTAATGGGGCAGGACCACGAGCAGTACTTC. It is translated as CASSLMGQDHEQYF.